These T cell receptor beta chains were read from a single sample in a study of blood T cell repertoires in COVID-19. Method: immunoSEQ multiplex PCR; TCRdb's copy keeps in-frame clones and lacks some. This table has over 100,000 clones, roughly 84% appearing once. Sequenced material: peripheral blood. These receptor sequences come from a woman aged 80 or older with active or convalescent COVID-19. Each CDR3 is given with its conserved first and last residue. A D gene is named only where the DNA matches it firmly. The size entry is marked missing in some rows and otherwise reads once, few, many or a size class.

abundance	v_gene	j_gene	d_gene	CDR3nt	CDR3aa
once	TRBV13	TRBJ1-1	NA	TGTGCCAGCAGCACACGGGTCGGCGCTGAAGCTTTCTTT	CASSTRVGAEAFF
NA	TRBV27	TRBJ1-2	NA	TGTGCCAGCAGTTTATTGTCGAGCAGGCCGATCTATGGCTACACCTTC	CASSLLSSRPIYGYTF
NA	TRBV2	TRBJ2-7	TRBD2	TGTGCCAGCAGTCGCCCCAGGACTAGCGGAGCCTACGAGCAGTACTTC	CASSRPRTSGAYEQYF
NA	TRBV5-6	TRBJ1-3	TRBD1	TGTGCCAGCAGCTTGCCACAGGGGTTCGGAAACACCATATATTTT	CASSLPQGFGNTIYF
NA	TRBV11-2	TRBJ1-1	NA	TGTGCCAGCAGCTTAATTTCTTTCGGGTCGTCAGGGCCTGAAGCTTTCTTT	CASSLISFGSSGPEAFF
NA	TRBV27	TRBJ1-5	TRBD1	TGTGCCAGCAGTTCAACATCGACAGGGGGGGGCAATCAGCCCCAGCATTTT	CASSSTSTGGGNQPQHF
once	TRBV15	TRBJ2-7	TRBD2	TGTGCCACCAGCAGGGAAATCGGGGGGGCGGGAGAGCAGTACTTC	CATSREIGGAGEQYF
NA	TRBV19	TRBJ1-5	TRBD1	TGTGCCACCGGAGGGACAGACCCTGGGAGCAATCAGTCCCAGCATTTT	CATGGTDPGSNQSQHF
NA	TRBV6-1	TRBJ2-3	NA	TGTGCCAGCAGTGAACGTCGAGCTAGCACAGATACGCAGTATTTT	CASSERRASTDTQYF
NA	TRBV28	TRBJ1-2	TRBD1	TGTGCCAGCAGCTTACAGGGGGTCGGCTATGGCTACACCTTC	CASSLQGVGYGYTF
NA	TRBV10-3	TRBJ1-6	NA	TGTGCCATCAGTGAGTCGGGTCAGGGCGATTCACCCCTCCACTTT	CAISESGQGDSPLHF
NA	TRBV2	TRBJ2-3	TRBD2	TGTGCCAGCAGCGGCCCGGGGGGGGTCACAGATACGCAGTATTTT	CASSGPGGVTDTQYF
NA	TRBV5-5	TRBJ2-7	TRBD1	TGTGCCAGCAGCTTGGGGACAGGAATCTCCTACGAGCAGTACTTC	CASSLGTGISYEQYF
NA	TRBV5-1	TRBJ2-1	NA	TGCGCCAGCAGCTTCTACGGTTACAATGAGCAGTTCTTC	CASSFYGYNEQFF
NA	TRBV28	TRBJ1-5	TRBD1	TGTGCCAGCAGTTTATGGACAGGGGGCAGTCAGCCCCAGCATTTT	CASSLWTGGSQPQHF
NA	TRBV5-6	TRBJ2-3	TRBD2	TGTGCCAGCAGCTGGGGACTACCGAGCACAGATACGCAGTATTTT	CASSWGLPSTDTQYF
NA	TRBV21-1	TRBJ2-1	NA	TGTGCCAGCAGCAAAGGCGGGAGTTCCGGATATGAGCAGTTCTTC	CASSKGGSSGYEQFF
NA	TRBV4-2	TRBJ2-7	NA	TGTGCCAGCAGCCAGGCTACAGGGACCTACGAGCAGTACTTC	CASSQATGTYEQYF
NA	TRBV10-1	TRBJ2-3	NA	TGCGCCAGCACTGCCGGACTTCAAAGCACAGATACGCAGTATTTT	CASTAGLQSTDTQYF
NA	TRBV24-1	TRBJ2-1	TRBD1	TGTGCCACCAGTGACCGGGTGGGACAGGGGCGGCACAATGAGCAGTTCTTC	CATSDRVGQGRHNEQFF
few	TRBV4-1	TRBJ1-2	NA	TGCGCCAGCAGCCTTGGAGTGGGCTACACCTTC	CASSLGVGYTF
NA	TRBV7-9	TRBJ2-6	TRBD2	TGTGCCAGCAGAGAACGGCGGGAGGGTGGGGCCAACGTCCTGACTTTC	CASRERREGGANVLTF
NA	TRBV28	TRBJ2-7	TRBD1	TGTGCCAGCAGGCCGGGACAGACCTACGAGCAGTACTTC	CASRPGQTYEQYF
NA	TRBV2	TRBJ2-7	NA	TGTGCCAGCAGTGGGCAGGGACTTCGGGAGCAGTACTTC	CASSGQGLREQYF
NA	TRBV6-5	TRBJ2-3	NA	TGTGCCAGCAGTCTACCCTCGCAGGGCACAGATACGCAGTATTTT	CASSLPSQGTDTQYF
NA	TRBV27	TRBJ2-7	NA	TGTGCCAGCATGTGGTCGGCGGGACTTGGCTCCTACGAGCAGTACTTC	CASMWSAGLGSYEQYF
NA	TRBV19	TRBJ1-1	TRBD1	TGTGCCAGTACCCCCTGGACAGGGAACACTGAAGCTTTCTTT	CASTPWTGNTEAFF
NA	TRBV14	TRBJ2-1	TRBD2	TGTGCCAGCAGCCCCTTAGCGGGTACCTACAATGAGCAGTTCTTC	CASSPLAGTYNEQFF
NA	TRBV6-5	TRBJ2-2	TRBD1	TGTGCCAGCAGCACCGGGACAGGGGGTTGGGGGGAGCTGTTTTTT	CASSTGTGGWGELFF
NA	TRBV28	TRBJ1-1	NA	TGTGCCAGCAGTTTATGGGGCGTCATGAACACTGAAGCTTTCTTT	CASSLWGVMNTEAFF
NA	TRBV7-3	TRBJ2-5	TRBD1	TGTGCCAGCAGCTTAAACGGACAGGGGATTTCAGAGACCCAGTACTTC	CASSLNGQGISETQYF
few	TRBV5-1	TRBJ2-2	TRBD2	TGCGCCAGCAGCTTAGTGGCGGGAGGCGGGGAGCTGTTTTTT	CASSLVAGGGELFF
NA	TRBV5-1	TRBJ2-1	TRBD2	TGCGCCAGCAGCTCCGGAACTAGCGGGAGGGGAGTCAATGAGCAGTTCTTC	CASSSGTSGRGVNEQFF
NA	TRBV3-1/TRBV3-2	TRBJ1-5	NA	TGTGCCAGCAGCCAAGACCCCAGTCGCAATCAGCCCCAGCATTTT	CASSQDPSRNQPQHF
NA	TRBV18	TRBJ1-5	NA	TGTGCCAGCTCACCCGACCAGGGGCAGCCCCAGCATTTT	CASSPDQGQPQHF
NA	TRBV28	TRBJ2-1	NA	TGTGCCAGCAGTTTATCGGGATGGGCCTACAATGAGCAGTTCTTC	CASSLSGWAYNEQFF
NA	TRBV24-1	TRBJ2-7	TRBD2	TGTGCCACCAGTGCCTCCTGGACTAGCGGGCTGTACGAGCAGTACTTC	CATSASWTSGLYEQYF
NA	TRBV7-9	TRBJ1-5	NA	TGTGCCAGCAGCCCCTTAGGTACAGGTTACGGTCAGCCCCAGCATTTT	CASSPLGTGYGQPQHF
NA	TRBV5-1	TRBJ2-1	TRBD1	TGCGCCAGCAGCCCAAATCCGGGACAGTCCTACAATGAGCAGTTCTTC	CASSPNPGQSYNEQFF
NA	TRBV9	TRBJ1-1	NA	TGTGCCAGCAGCGTAGATGGGAATAGCGCTGAAGCTTTCTTT	CASSVDGNSAEAFF
NA	TRBV6-5	TRBJ1-2	NA	TGTGCCAGCAGTTACATGAGGGTGGATGGCTACACCTTC	CASSYMRVDGYTF
NA	TRBV4-1	TRBJ1-2	TRBD1	TGCGCCAGCAGCCAAGCCCGGGACAGCGTTGGCTACACCTTC	CASSQARDSVGYTF
NA	TRBV6-4	TRBJ1-5	TRBD1	TGTGCCACCTCAGAGGAAGGGGGCTTCGGTCAGCCCCAGCATTTT	CATSEEGGFGQPQHF
NA	TRBV2	TRBJ2-5	TRBD1	TGTGCCAGCAGTGAGGGGGGACAGGGGCAAGAGACCCAGTACTTC	CASSEGGQGQETQYF
once	TRBV10-3	TRBJ2-7	TRBD1	TGTGCCATCAGTGGGGGACAGGGGATAATTTCCTACGAGCAGTACTTC	CAISGGQGIISYEQYF
NA	TRBV7-9	TRBJ1-5	NA	TGTGCCAGCAGCTTAGGTGGCAGGCAGTATCAGCCCCAGCATTTT	CASSLGGRQYQPQHF
NA	TRBV7-9	TRBJ2-3	TRBD2	TGTGCCAGCAGCCCCCTAGCGGGAGGGCCGACAGATACGCAGTATTTT	CASSPLAGGPTDTQYF
NA	TRBV6-1	TRBJ2-3	TRBD1	TGTGCCAGCAGTGAAGGGAGTTTGTGGGGGACAGGGTCGTCAGATACGCAGTATTTT	CASSEGSLWGTGSSDTQYF
NA	TRBV20-1	TRBJ2-7	TRBD2	TGCAGTGCTAGTTCCCCTCTAGCGGGAGTTGTCGAGCAGTACTTC	CSASSPLAGVVEQYF
NA	TRBV27	TRBJ1-1	NA	TGTGCCAGCAGCAACAGGGTGAGTGAAGCTTTCTTT	CASSNRVSEAFF
NA	TRBV28	TRBJ2-2	TRBD1	TGTGCCAGCAGTTTCCTGGGACAGGCGAACACCGGGGAGCTGTTTTTT	CASSFLGQANTGELFF
once	TRBV7-9	TRBJ2-2	TRBD1	TGTGCCAGCAGTGCATACGGACAGGCGGAATTAACCGGGGAGCTGTTTTTT	CASSAYGQAELTGELFF
NA	TRBV3-1/TRBV3-2	TRBJ1-5	NA	TGTGCCAGCAGCCAAGGACAGGTAAAAAATCAGCCCCAGCATTTT	CASSQGQVKNQPQHF